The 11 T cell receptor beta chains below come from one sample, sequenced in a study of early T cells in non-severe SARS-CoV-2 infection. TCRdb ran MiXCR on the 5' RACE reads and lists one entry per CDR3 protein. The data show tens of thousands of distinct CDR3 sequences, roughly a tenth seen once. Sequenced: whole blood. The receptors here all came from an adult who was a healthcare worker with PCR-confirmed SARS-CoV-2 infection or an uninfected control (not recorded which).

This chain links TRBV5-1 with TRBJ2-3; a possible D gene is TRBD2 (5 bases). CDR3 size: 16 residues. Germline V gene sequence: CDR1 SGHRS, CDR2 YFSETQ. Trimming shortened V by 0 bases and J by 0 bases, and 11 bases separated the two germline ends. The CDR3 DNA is TGCGCCAGCAGCTTGGAGGGCGGGCCCAGCACAGATACGCAGTATTTT. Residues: CASSLEGGPSTDTQYF.

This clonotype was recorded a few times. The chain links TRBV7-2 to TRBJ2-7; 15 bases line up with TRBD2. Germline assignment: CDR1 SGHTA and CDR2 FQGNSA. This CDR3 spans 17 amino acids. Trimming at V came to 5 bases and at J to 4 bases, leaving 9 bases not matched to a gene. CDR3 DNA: TGTGCCAGCAGCCTACCAGAGGGACTAGCGGGGGGATACGAGCAGTACTTC. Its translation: CASSLPEGLAGGYEQYF.

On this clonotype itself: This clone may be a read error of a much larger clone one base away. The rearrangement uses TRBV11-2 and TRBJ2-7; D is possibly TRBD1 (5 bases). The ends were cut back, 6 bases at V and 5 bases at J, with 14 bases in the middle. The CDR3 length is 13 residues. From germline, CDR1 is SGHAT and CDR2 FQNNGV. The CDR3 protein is CASRNRNTHEQYF. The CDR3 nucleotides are TGTGCCAGCAGGAACAGGAATACCCACGAGCAGTACTTC.

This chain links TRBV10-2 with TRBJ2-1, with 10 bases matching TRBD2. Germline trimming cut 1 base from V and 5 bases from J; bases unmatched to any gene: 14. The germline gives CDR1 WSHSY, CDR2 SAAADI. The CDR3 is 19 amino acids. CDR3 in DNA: TGCGCCAGCAGTGAGTGGAGGGTAGTAGTGACTAGCGGGCACAATGAGCAGTTCTTC. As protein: CASSEWRVVVTSGHNEQFF.

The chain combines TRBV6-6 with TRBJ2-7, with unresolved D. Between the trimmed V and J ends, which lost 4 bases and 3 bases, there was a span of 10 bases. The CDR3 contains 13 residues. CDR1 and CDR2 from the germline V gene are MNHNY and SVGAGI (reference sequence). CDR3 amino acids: CASSSGNLYEQYF. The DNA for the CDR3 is TGTGCCAGCAGTTCTGGAAATCTCTACGAGCAGTACTTC.

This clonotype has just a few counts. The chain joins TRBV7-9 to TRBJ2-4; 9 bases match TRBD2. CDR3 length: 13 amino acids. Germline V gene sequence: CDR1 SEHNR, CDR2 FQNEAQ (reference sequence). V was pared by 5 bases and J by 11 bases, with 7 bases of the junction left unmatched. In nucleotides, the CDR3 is TGTGCCAGCAGCCCCAGGATAGCGGGGGTTCAGTACTTC. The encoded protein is CASSPRIAGVQYF.

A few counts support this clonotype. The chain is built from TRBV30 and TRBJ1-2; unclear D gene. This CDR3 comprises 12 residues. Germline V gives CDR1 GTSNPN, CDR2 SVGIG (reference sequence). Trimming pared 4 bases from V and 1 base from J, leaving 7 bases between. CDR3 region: CAWNLVNYGYTF. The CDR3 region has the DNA TGTGCCTGGAACCTAGTTAACTATGGCTACACCTTC.

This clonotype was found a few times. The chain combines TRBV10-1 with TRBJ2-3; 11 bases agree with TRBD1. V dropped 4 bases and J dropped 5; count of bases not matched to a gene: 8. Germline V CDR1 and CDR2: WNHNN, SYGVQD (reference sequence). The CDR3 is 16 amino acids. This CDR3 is CASSGVGQGAGDTQYF. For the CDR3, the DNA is TGCGCCAGCAGTGGGGTCGGACAGGGGGCTGGAGATACGCAGTATTTT.

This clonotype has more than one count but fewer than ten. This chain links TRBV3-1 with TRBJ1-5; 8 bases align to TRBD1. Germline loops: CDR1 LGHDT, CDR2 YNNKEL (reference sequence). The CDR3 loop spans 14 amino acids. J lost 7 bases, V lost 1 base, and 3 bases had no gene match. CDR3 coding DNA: TGTGCCAGCAGCCAAGGACAGGGGAGGCAGCCCCAGCATTTT. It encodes CASSQGQGRQPQHF. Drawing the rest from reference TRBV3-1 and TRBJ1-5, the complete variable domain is DTAVSQTPKYLVTQMGNDKSIKCEQNLGHDTMYWYKQDSKKFLKIMFSYNNKELIINETVPNRFSPKSPDKAHLNLHINSLELGDSAVYFCASSQGQGRQPQHFGDGTRLSIL.

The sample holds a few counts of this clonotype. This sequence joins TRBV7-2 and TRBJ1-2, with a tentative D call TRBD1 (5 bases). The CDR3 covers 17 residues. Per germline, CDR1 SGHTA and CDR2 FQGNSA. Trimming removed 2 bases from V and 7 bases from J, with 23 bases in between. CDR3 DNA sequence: TGTGCCAGCAGCTTACGGCCGAACAGACGGGGGAAAGGTGGCTACACCTTC. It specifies CASSLRPNRRGKGGYTF.

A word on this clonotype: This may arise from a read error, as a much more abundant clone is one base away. The CDR3 nucleotides read TGTGCCAGCACATCTCTTATGGGGGACAGCTCCTACGAGCAGTACTTC. This sequence encodes CASTSLMGDSSYEQYF. The chain recombines TRBV2 with TRBJ2-7; 7 bases are a match to TRBD1. Germline loops: CDR1 SNHLY, CDR2 FYNNEI. The J segment lost 0 bases and the V segment lost 7 bases, leaving 12 bases of the junction unmatched. This CDR3 spans 16 amino acids.